The T cell receptor (beta chain) under discussion was sequenced for a study of human T cells and chemical hapten exposure. Study-wide background: Weekly diphenylcyclopropenone doses were given to patients' scalps across the roughly 25-week study.

Time point indicated: patch test 1, 2 weeks after DPC sensitization. Treatment defined: therapeutic diphenylcyclopropenone sensitization with weekly scalp DPC. Study observations and caveats: The number of TCRs over 1 in 1000 frequency stayed unchanged after DPC.

This clonotype appeared a few times. The antigen is undetermined. Individual cDNA molecules each carried unique molecular identifiers attached by the library. Original methodology: Sample TCR counts, which ranged from roughly 23,224 to 750,000, had a median of about 100,000. In TCRdb, the RACE reads were re-called with MiXCR into one record per CDR3 protein. TCRdb's processing, not the study's, gives the V and J calls here. This sample yields around 120,000 distinct CDR3 sequences, of which 12% are seen a single time; just over 1.4% belongs to the top ten. Germline values: CDR1 SGHVS, CDR2 FQNEAQ. Trimming cost V 3 bases and J 12 bases, with 18 bases left between them. There are 14 residues in the CDR3.

The sequence derives from a woman aged 50 to 65 with alopecia areata. Some clones in this sample may be carry-over from other donors' samples. Sequenced material: whole blood, taken in connection with sensitization to the hapten diphenylcyclopropenone (DPC). The chain uses TRBV7-8 and TRBJ2-1; no definite D call. The CDR3 sequence: CASSFGLGIGRQFF. The CDR3 nucleotides are TGTGCCAGCAGCTTCGGGCTTGGAATCGGTCGGCAGTTCTTC.